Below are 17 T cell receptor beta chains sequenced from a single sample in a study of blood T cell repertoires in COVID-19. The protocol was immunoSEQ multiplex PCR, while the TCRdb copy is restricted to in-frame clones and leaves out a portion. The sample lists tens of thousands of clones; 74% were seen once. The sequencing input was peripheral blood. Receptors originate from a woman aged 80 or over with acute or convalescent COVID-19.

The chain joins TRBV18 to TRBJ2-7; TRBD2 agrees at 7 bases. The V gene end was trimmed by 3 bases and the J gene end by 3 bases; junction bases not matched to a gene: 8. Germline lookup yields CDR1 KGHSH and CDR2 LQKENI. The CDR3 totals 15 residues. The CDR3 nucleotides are TGTGCCAGCTCACCCTATCGAGGCGGGAGCTACGAGCAGTACTTC. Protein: CASSPYRGGSYEQYF.

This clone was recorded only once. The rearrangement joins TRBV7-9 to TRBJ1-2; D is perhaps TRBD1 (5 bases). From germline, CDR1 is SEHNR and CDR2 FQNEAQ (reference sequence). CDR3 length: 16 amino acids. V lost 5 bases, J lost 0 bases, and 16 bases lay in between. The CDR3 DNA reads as TGTGCCAGCAGCCGTTCAAGCGGAGGGGCTAACTATGGCTACACCTTC. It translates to CASSRSSGGANYGYTF.

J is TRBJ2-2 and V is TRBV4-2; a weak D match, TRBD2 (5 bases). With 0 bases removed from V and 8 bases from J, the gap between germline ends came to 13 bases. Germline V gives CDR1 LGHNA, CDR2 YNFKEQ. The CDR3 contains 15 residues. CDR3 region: CASSQDLRGSGELFF. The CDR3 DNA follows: TGTGCCAGCAGCCAAGATCTACGGGGAAGTGGGGAGCTGTTTTTT.

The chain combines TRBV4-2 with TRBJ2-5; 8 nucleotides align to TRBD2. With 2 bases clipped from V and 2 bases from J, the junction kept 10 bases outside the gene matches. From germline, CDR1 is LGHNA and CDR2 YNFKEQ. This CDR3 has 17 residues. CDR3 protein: CASSQNSGTRTQETQYF. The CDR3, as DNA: TGTGCCAGCAGCCAAAATTCCGGGACTAGGACACAAGAGACCCAGTACTTC.

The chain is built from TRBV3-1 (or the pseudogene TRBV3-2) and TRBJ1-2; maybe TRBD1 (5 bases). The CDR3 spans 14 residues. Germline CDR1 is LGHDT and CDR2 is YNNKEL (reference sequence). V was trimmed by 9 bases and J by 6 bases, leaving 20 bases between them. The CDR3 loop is CASTPLAGSNGYTF. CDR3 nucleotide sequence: TGTGCCAGTACCCCATTGGCAGGGTCAAATGGCTACACCTTC.

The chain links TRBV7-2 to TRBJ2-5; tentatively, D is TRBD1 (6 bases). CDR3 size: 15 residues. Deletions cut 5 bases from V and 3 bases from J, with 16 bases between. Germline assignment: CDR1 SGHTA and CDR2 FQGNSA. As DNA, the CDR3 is TGTGCCAGCAGCACTCAGGGGACCACCAAAGAGACCCAGTACTTC. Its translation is CASSTQGTTKETQYF.

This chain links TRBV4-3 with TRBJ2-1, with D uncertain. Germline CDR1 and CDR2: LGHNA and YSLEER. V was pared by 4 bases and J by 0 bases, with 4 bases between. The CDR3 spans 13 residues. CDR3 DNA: TGCGCCAGCAGCCCCGGCTCCTACAATGAGCAGTTCTTC. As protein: CASSPGSYNEQFF.

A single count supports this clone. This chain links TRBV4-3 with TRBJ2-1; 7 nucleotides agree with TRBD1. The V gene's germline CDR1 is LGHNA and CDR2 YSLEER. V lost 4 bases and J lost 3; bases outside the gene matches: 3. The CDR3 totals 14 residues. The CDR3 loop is CASSPTGHYNEQFF. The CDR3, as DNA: TGCGCCAGCAGCCCGACAGGGCACTACAATGAGCAGTTCTTC.

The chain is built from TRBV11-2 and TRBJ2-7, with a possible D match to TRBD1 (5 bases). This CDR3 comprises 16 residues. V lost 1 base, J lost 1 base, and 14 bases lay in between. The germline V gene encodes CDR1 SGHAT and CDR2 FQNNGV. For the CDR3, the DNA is TGTGCCAGCAGCTTAGCCAGGGTGGGGCAATCCTACGAGCAGTACTTC. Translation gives CASSLARVGQSYEQYF.

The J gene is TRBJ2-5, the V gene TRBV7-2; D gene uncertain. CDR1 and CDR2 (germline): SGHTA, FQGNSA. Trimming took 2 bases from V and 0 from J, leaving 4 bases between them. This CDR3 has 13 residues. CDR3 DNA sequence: TGTGCCAGCAGCTTATCGTACCAAGAGACCCAGTACTTC. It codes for CASSLSYQETQYF.

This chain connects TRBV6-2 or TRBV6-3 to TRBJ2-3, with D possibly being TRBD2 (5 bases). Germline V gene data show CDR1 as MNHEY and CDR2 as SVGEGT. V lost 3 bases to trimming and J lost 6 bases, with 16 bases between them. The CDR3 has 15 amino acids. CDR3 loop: CASSYSAGGLDTQYF. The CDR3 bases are TGTGCCAGCAGTTATTCGGCGGGCGGGTTGGATACGCAGTATTTT.

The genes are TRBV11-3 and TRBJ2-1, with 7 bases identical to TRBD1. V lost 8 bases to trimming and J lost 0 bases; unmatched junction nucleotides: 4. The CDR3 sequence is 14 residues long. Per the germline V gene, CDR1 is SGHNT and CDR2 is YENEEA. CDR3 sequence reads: CASQGQSSYNEQFF. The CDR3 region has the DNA TGTGCCAGCCAGGGACAGAGCTCCTACAATGAGCAGTTCTTC.

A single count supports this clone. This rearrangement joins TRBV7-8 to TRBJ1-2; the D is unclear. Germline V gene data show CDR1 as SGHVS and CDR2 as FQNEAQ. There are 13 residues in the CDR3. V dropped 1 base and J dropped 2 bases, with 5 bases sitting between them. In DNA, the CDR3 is TGTGCCAGCAGCTTAGACGGGAACTATGGCTACACCTTC. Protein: CASSLDGNYGYTF.

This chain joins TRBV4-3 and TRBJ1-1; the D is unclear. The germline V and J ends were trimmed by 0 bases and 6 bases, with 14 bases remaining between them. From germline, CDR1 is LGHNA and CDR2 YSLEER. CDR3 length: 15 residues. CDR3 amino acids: CASSQDRASPSEAFF. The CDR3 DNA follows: TGCGCCAGCAGCCAAGATCGAGCCTCCCCGTCTGAAGCTTTCTTT.

The CDR3 DNA follows: TGTGCCACATCCCAACCCGGGACATTATCCGATACGCAGTATTTT. Protein: CATSQPGTLSDTQYF. The chain links TRBV24-1 to TRBJ2-3; possible D gene TRBD1, 6 bases. The V end was cut by 10 bases, the J end by 6 bases, with 22 bases between. The CDR3 runs 15 residues. From germline, CDR1 is KGHDR and CDR2 SFDVKD.

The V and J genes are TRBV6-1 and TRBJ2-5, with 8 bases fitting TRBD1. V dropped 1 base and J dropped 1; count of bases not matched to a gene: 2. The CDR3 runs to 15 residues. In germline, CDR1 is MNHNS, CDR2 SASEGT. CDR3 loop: CASSEGRGPQETQYF. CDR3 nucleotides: TGTGCCAGCAGTGAAGGCAGGGGGCCCCAAGAGACCCAGTACTTC.

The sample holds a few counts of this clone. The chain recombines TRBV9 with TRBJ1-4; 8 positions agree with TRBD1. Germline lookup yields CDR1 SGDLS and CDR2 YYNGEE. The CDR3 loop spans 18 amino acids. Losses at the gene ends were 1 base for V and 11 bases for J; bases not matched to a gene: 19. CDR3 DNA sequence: TGTGCCAGCAGCGTACGTCGTGACCCTGGACAGGGCTTTGGGAAACTGTTTTTT. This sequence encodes CASSVRRDPGQGFGKLFF.